The 10 T cell receptor beta chains given below trace back to one sample, sequenced in a study of T cells in Graves' hyperthyroidism and ophthalmopathy. TCR beta CDR3 regions were amplified from RNA transcripts. First-round RT-PCR of the TCR CDR3 relied on the HTBI primer set. TCRdb independently ran MiXCR on the multiplex PCR reads; one entry per CDR3 protein. The data show approximately 700,000 distinct CDR3 sequences, approximately 42% seen once. Sequenced sample: peripheral blood or thyroid tissue (not recorded which). The receptors were sampled from an adult man with Graves' disease, either hyperthyroidism or ophthalmopathy (not recorded which).

In this sample, this clonotype turned up a few times. The chain recombines TRBV9 with TRBJ1-1; D gene unclear. There are 14 residues in the CDR3. The germline CDR1 and CDR2 sequences are SGDLS and YYNGEE. Trimming took 4 bases from V and 3 from J, leaving 13 bases between them. The DNA for the CDR3 is TGTGCCAGCAGCCCCGGGTCGAGAGACACTGAAGCTTTCTTT. Its protein product is CASSPGSRDTEAFF. The variable domain in full, with the rest retrieved from reference TRBV9 and TRBJ1-1, is DSGVTQTPKHLITATGQRVTLRCSPRSGDLSVYWYQQSLDQGLQFLIQYYNGEERAKGNILERFSAQQFPDLHSELNLSSLELGDSALYFCASSPGSRDTEAFFGQGTRLTVV.

The V gene is TRBV20-1, the J gene TRBJ2-5; a possible D gene is TRBD2 (7 bases). Germline CDR1 and CDR2: DFQATT and SNEGSKA (reference sequence). V was pared by 5 bases and J by 5 bases, with 21 bases between. The CDR3 covers 15 residues. CDR3 protein: CSAATNQGGAETQYF. As DNA, the CDR3 is TGCAGTGCTGCCACCAATCAAGGGGGGGCGGAGACCCAGTACTTC.

This clonotype was detected many times. V usage is TRBV7-6 and J usage is TRBJ1-5; D is possibly TRBD1 (5 bases). V gave up 1 base and J gave up 0 bases, with 10 bases separating them. Germline CDR1 is SGHVS and CDR2 is FNYEAQ. The CDR3 contains 16 residues. CDR3: CASSLDGGTSNQPQHF. The CDR3 DNA sequence: TGTGCCAGCAGCTTAGATGGGGGAACTAGCAATCAGCCCCAGCATTTT.

Worth noting for this clonotype: It may be a read error: a sequence one base away is much more abundant. The chain links TRBV29-1 to TRBJ1-2, with 8 bases identical to TRBD1. Trimming took 7 bases from V and 8 from J; bases not matched to a gene: 6. The germline V gene has CDR1 SQVTM and CDR2 ANQGSEA. This CDR3 is built from 11 residues. For the CDR3, the DNA is TGCAGCGAGACGACAGGGGACGGCTACACCTTC. Translation: CSETTGDGYTF.

The chain recombines TRBV13 with TRBJ1-1; unclear D gene. In germline, CDR1 is PRHDT, CDR2 FYEKMQ (reference sequence). V was clipped by 5 bases and J by 1 base, with 8 bases between them. The CDR3 extends over 13 amino acids. DNA of the CDR3: TGTGCCAGCAGCGTCAGGCAGAACACTGAAGCTTTCTTT. It is translated as CASSVRQNTEAFF.

V gene TRBV9 combines with J gene TRBJ2-2, with TRBD2 identical over 7 bases. Germline CDR1 SGDLS, CDR2 YYNGEE. With V trimmed by 5 bases and J by 7 bases, 14 bases remained unmatched. The CDR3 runs 16 residues. The CDR3 protein is CASSYHSAGDGGELFF. CDR3 sequence (DNA): TGTGCCAGCAGTTACCATTCGGCGGGAGACGGCGGGGAGCTGTTTTTT. Drawing the rest from reference TRBV9 and TRBJ2-2, the complete variable domain is DSGVTQTPKHLITATGQRVTLRCSPRSGDLSVYWYQQSLDQGLQFLIQYYNGEERAKGNILERFSAQQFPDLHSELNLSSLELGDSALYFCASSYHSAGDGGELFFGEGSRLTVL.

On this clonotype itself: A much bigger clone sits one base away, suggesting this may be a read error. The rearrangement joins TRBV5-1 to TRBJ2-2; 12 bases match TRBD2. This CDR3 contains 14 residues. In germline, CDR1 is SGHRS, CDR2 YFSETQ. The CDR3 here is CASSLTRLAGDLFF. The DNA for the CDR3 is TGCGCCAGCAGCTTGACGCGACTAGCGGGGGATCTGTTTTTT.

In this sample, this clonotype turned up a few times. This chain connects TRBV19 to TRBJ1-1; D is ambiguous. The CDR3 is 13 residues long. V lost 3 bases, J lost 0 bases, and 5 bases lay in between. The germline gives CDR1 LNHDA, CDR2 SQIVND (reference sequence). CDR3 sequence reads: CASSINLNTEAFF. The DNA for the CDR3 is TGTGCCAGTAGTATCAACTTGAACACTGAAGCTTTCTTT.

This sequence joins TRBV10-3 and TRBJ1-5, with TRBD1 matching over 8 bases. Germline values: CDR1 ENHRY, CDR2 SYGVKD. V lost 6 bases, J lost 5 bases, and 9 bases stayed unmatched. This CDR3 comprises 15 residues. The CDR3 nucleotides read TGTGCCATCAGGGGGGTTGGACAGGGAGATCAGCCCCAGCATTTT. Translating it yields CAIRGVGQGDQPQHF.

The V gene is TRBV24-1, the J gene TRBJ2-2; 7 positions agree with TRBD2. This CDR3 region has 18 residues. J was trimmed by 11 bases and V by 3 bases; bases with no gene match: 20. Germline loops: CDR1 KGHDR, CDR2 SFDVKD. CDR3 protein: CATSDPPGLAGTPGELFF. In nucleotides, the CDR3 is TGTGCCACCAGTGATCCCCCGGGGTTAGCGGGCACACCTGGAGAGCTGTTTTTT.